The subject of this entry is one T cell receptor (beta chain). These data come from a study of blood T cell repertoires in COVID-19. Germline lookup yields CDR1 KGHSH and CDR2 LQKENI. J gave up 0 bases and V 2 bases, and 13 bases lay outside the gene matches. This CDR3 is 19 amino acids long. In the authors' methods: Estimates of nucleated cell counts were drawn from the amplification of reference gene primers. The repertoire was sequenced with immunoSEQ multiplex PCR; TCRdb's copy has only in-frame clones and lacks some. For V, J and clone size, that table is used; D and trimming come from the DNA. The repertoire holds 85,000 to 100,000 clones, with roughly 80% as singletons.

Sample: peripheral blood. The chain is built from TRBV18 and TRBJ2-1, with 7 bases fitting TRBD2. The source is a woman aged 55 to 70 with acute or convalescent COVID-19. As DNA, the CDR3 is TGTGCCAGCTCACCAAGGGGAGCGGGGTCCGGCGGCTCCTACAATGAGCAGTTCTTC. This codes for CASSPRGAGSGGSYNEQFF.